This TCR beta chain emerged from a study of long-term antiretroviral therapy in people with HIV (dated by TCRdb to between 2021 and 2024). Study-wide context: The earliest samples were collected roughly a decade before the 2015 WHO recommendation for immediate ART, at a time when ART was usually postponed until CD4 counts fell. A retrospective serial study tested whether ART initiation and durable HIV suppression were associated with changes in peripheral blood TRB repertoire composition and diversity. The cohort contributed over 150 cryopreserved PBMC samples from 30 adults with confirmed HIV infection, collected serially over a mean of about six years (range 1-12). Among the roughly 30 participants with HIV, eleven to twelve were female. No cross-contamination during QIAcube processing turned up in test extractions that ran a monoclonal T-cell line alongside 33 polyclonal samples. The study at large found these results: Inferences about post-ART repertoire changes were limited because no data were available on ART adherence, viral resistance or therapy changes. Since PBMC availability was limited, sequencing covered only the TCR beta chain, with no alpha chain pairing. Starting ART was linked to a significant rise in TRB diversity, yet even with long-term ART the diversity remained significantly lower than in transplant donor controls. HIV repertoires had narrower CDR3 length ranges than controls, and the network structure suggested an antigen-experienced repertoire that shifted only slightly toward naive after ART. Unsorted PBMC were profiled instead of sorted CD4+ and CD8+ T cells because pre-ART samples had limited cell numbers. The repertoire was dominated across all time points by expanded TRB clones identified before ART initiation, although this dominance was seen to fluctuate and to decrease in many PLHIV after ART. The samples span the years 2004 to 2017, and the ART regimens used at that time may not be as effective as current regimens.

Spanning cysteine to phenylalanine, the CDR3 consists of 11 amino acids. The entry retains the CDR3 DNA only, 33 bases that are in frame from base 1. The germline V gene yields MDHEN for CDR1 and SYDVKM for CDR2. V lost 4 bases and J lost 7 bases; the stretch between them is 7 bases long. Sequencing of the TRB variable region was done with the immunoSEQ hsTCRB v3.0 assay at survey level resolution. TRB sequencing targeted a depth of about 35,000-55,000 T-cell genomes per sample. Pooled TRB libraries were sequenced on an Illumina MiSeq with a v3 150-cycle kit. For the original study's pipeline: Analysis of repertoires was carried out in R inside a reproducible Nextflow workflow spanning QC, data transformation and analysis. LymphoSeq2, an R package for AIRR-Seq data exploration, was used to implement custom analyses. A handful of samples that produced fewer than 5000 total TRB sequences were removed, so approximately 170 HIV repertoires were analyzed. Among the 180 or so HIV repertoires that were kept, 59 were collected before ART initiation and around 130 were collected after ART initiation. Repertoires were downsampled to 5000 TRB nucleotide sequences, with summary statistics averaged over 100 downsampling iterations. Only TRB sequences with CDR3 regions of at least seven amino acids were retained for analysis. A Shannon entropy-derived clonality score and the Gini coefficient were used to measure diversity. Repertoire networks linked the top 5000 CDR3 amino acid sequences whenever two sequences differed by an edit distance of one. For TRB CDR3 amino acid sequences, GLIPH2 was used to predict antigen specificity groups and MHC restriction. Known CMV, EBV, HIV or tissue antigen associations were flagged by matching CDR3 amino acid sequences against VDJdb and McPAS-TCR. Pre-ART, post-ART and control groups were compared with Wilcoxon signed-rank tests and Holm-Bonferroni correction. The table comes from immuneACCESS by way of TCRdb, which keeps in-frame sequences with V and J called. Part of the clones is missing from these tables; in studies checked, under half for an unresolved V gene and the rest for unknown reasons. V and J calls and clone size are copied from that table; D and trimming were computed from the DNA. The sample has about 25,000 clones on record, roughly four fifths of them singletons. The biggest ten clones account for about 5.8% of the sample.

Participants were included only if at least one PBMC sample before ART initiation and at least two post-ART samples were available. Treatment was received in the United States of America by all participants with HIV. Before DNA extraction, cryopreserved samples of roughly 0.85-10 million PBMC were thawed and washed. At the time of the earliest PBMC sample for each participant with HIV, ages ranged from about 23 to 60 years. PBMC samples were contributed by each participant from 1-4 timepoints before ART initiation and 2-8 timepoints after ART initiation, with a median of 7 samples. For every participant, serial HIV viral load, CD4+ T-cell count, ART history and demographic data were obtained. Using a Qiagen kit on a QIAcube, genomic DNA was extracted from unsorted PBMC, with samples processed in batches of 12. The sample holds one count of this clone. This receptor's antigen is unknown. The record has no base qualities; no much larger clone is one base away.

This sample comprised unsorted PBMCs, obtained 0.7 years before starting antiretroviral therapy. The TCR originated in a man aged 25 to 40 with HIV. The chain uses TRBV28 and TRBJ1-2; the D segment cannot be called with confidence. The encoded CDR3 is CASSSARGYTF. The DNA is as follows: TGTGCCAGCAGTTCGGCGCGTGGCTACACCTTC.